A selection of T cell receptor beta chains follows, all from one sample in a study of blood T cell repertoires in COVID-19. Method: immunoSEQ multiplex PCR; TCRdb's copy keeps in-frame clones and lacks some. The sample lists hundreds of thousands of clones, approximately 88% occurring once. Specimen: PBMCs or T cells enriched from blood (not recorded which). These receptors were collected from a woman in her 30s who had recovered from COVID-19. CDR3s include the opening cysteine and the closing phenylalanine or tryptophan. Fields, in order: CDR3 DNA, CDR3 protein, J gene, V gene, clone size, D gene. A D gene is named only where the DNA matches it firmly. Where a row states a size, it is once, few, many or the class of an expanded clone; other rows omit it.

TGTGCCAGCAGCCTCCACCCAGGGGCTGGAACCTACGAGCAGTACTTC CASSLHPGAGTYEQYF TRBJ2-7 TRBV11-2 once .
TGTGCCAGCAGCTTGGGGCGGGCGGGGGCGAGTTATGAGCAGTTCTTC CASSLGRAGASYEQFF TRBJ2-1 TRBV5-8 . .
TGTGCCTGGAGTGTCGGTGGCGAGCAGTACTTC CAWSVGGEQYF TRBJ2-7 TRBV30 . .
TGTGCCAGCAGCCAAGATCTTGGCGGGCCCCTCTACAATGAGCAGTTCTTC CASSQDLGGPLYNEQFF TRBJ2-1 TRBV14 . .
TGTGCCAGCTCACCCCGGGAAGCGGGGCCCGGAACCTACGAGCAGTACTTC CASSPREAGPGTYEQYF TRBJ2-7 TRBV18 . TRBD2
TGTGCCAGCAGCAAAGACAGGGTTAAGCTGTTTTTT CASSKDRVKLFF TRBJ1-4 TRBV11-2 . TRBD1
TGTGCCAGCTCACCGTCTCGGGGACTTGAAGCTTTCTTT CASSPSRGLEAFF TRBJ1-1 TRBV18 . .
TGTGCCAGCAGTTTGTGGGGCCGGGGGGCTGGAAACACCATATATTTT CASSLWGRGAGNTIYF TRBJ1-3 TRBV28 . .
TGTGCCAGCAGCTTACGACTAGCGGGGGGACAAGAGACCCAGTACTTC CASSLRLAGGQETQYF TRBJ2-5 TRBV11-3 . TRBD2
TGCGCCAGCAGCTTGACTAGCGGGGCGACGAATGGTTGGGAGACCCAGTACTTC CASSLTSGATNGWETQYF TRBJ2-5 TRBV5-1 few TRBD2
TGCGCCAGCAGCTCTTCAGGGGGGAGAGTTTTGGGAAGTGAAGCTTTCTTT CASSSSGGRVLGSEAFF TRBJ1-1 TRBV5-1 . TRBD1
TGTGCCAGCAATTACAGGGGTAACACTGAAGCTTTCTTT CASNYRGNTEAFF TRBJ1-1 TRBV12-3/TRBV12-4 once TRBD1
TGTGCCAGCAGCTTGGGAGCGGGAGTGCGAGAGACCCAGTACTTC CASSLGAGVRETQYF TRBJ2-5 TRBV5-8 . TRBD2
TGTGCCAGCAGCCCCGGACAAGGCTACACCTTC CASSPGQGYTF TRBJ1-2 TRBV6-5 . .
TGTGCCAGCAGCGGACGGACCCCACGTGGGGCAGCTTTCTTT CASSGRTPRGAAFF TRBJ1-1 TRBV7-2 . .
TGCAGTGCCCCCCTCCGAGGGGGCCAGTACTTC CSAPLRGGQYF TRBJ2-5 TRBV20-1 . .
TGTGCCAGCAGCGTAGCCAGGGGGCGTTTCGGGGAGCTGTTTTTT CASSVARGRFGELFF TRBJ2-2 TRBV9 . TRBD1
TGCGCCAGCAGCTTGGGGGCGCACTCCTACAATGAGCAGTTCTTC CASSLGAHSYNEQFF TRBJ2-1 TRBV5-1 . .
TGTGCCAGCAGCGGTCTCAAGGGGTTGGACTATGGCTACACCTTC CASSGLKGLDYGYTF TRBJ1-2 TRBV7-8 . .
TGTGCCAGCGCGGACAGGGACGGCAATCAGCCCCAGCATTTT CASADRDGNQPQHF TRBJ1-5 TRBV2 . TRBD1
TGTGCCAGCAGTCGTCTCGCGGGAGAGAAAGATACGCAGTATTTT CASSRLAGEKDTQYF TRBJ2-3 TRBV6-5 . TRBD2
TGTGCCAGCAGCTTAGAAGGGTGGGGGCACAGGGCAGCAGATACGCAGTATTTT CASSLEGWGHRAADTQYF TRBJ2-3 TRBV13 once .